These 7 T cell receptor beta chains came from one sample sequenced in a study of beta chain features in type 1 diabetes. Expressed TCRB transcripts were sequenced after all isolated RNA was converted to cDNA. Assay used: immunoSEQ multiplex PCR; TCRdb lists only in-frame clones, some missing. The table includes tens of thousands of clones, under 45% detected once. General study findings and limits: When Type 1 diabetes patients were examined, their TCRB CDR3s proved moderately but significantly shorter in all four CD4+ subsets.

The antigens these receptors bind are not known. Material: Tregs from blood. The source is a man aged 25-45 years with type 1 diabetes.

This clone was observed a single time. The gene calls are TRBV9 and TRBJ2-3, with D hard to call. The CDR3 covers 14 residues. Trimming took off 0 bases at V and 7 bases at J, with 12 bases between the two ends. CDR1 and CDR2 from the germline V gene are SGDLS and YYNGEE. As DNA, the CDR3 is TGTGCCAGCAGCGTAGGTAGATCACTGAATACGCAGTATTTT. Residues: CASSVGRSLNTQYF.

This clone has only a few counts. The DNA for the CDR3 is TGTGCCAGCAGTTACTCGAGCGGCAATCAGCCCCAGCATTTT. This translates into CASSYSSGNQPQHF. This sequence joins TRBV6-5 and TRBJ1-5, with D unresolved. CDR3 length equals 14 residues. V gave up 0 bases and J gave up 2 bases, with 5 bases separating them. The V gene's germline CDR1 is MNHEY and CDR2 SVGAGI.

V gene TRBV28 combines with J gene TRBJ1-2; tentative D call: TRBD1 (5 bases). V gave up 4 bases and J gave up 5 bases, with 14 bases separating them. Germline V lookup: CDR1 MDHEN, CDR2 SYDVKM. There are 14 residues in the CDR3. In nucleotides, the CDR3 is TGTGCCAGCAGTTATGGGGCCAGCCAATATGGCTACACCTTC. Protein: CASSYGASQYGYTF.

This clone appeared a few times. V is TRBV10-3 and J is TRBJ1-2; D not resolved. The germline gives CDR1 ENHRY, CDR2 SYGVKD. Trimming removed 0 bases from V and 4 bases from J, with 12 bases in between. The CDR3 contains 15 residues. The CDR3 protein is CAISESGRETYGYTF. The CDR3 DNA is TGTGCCATCAGTGAGTCGGGCAGAGAGACCTATGGCTACACCTTC.

This clone appeared a few times. V usage is TRBV6-5 and J usage is TRBJ2-3; no reliable D call. CDR3 length: 15 amino acids. V lost 7 bases and J 0 bases, leaving 14 bases between the germline ends. Germline-derived CDR1 and CDR2 are MNHEY and SVGAGI. The CDR3 here is CASTRGFSSTDTQYF. The CDR3 region has the DNA TGTGCCAGCACGCGAGGCTTCTCTAGCACAGATACGCAGTATTTT.

V and J are TRBV29-1 and TRBJ2-7; 7 bases align to TRBD1. Germline V lookup: CDR1 SQVTM, CDR2 ANQGSEA. The ends lost 4 bases at V and 5 bases at J; junction bases unmatched: 8. This CDR3 is built from 13 residues. DNA of the CDR3: TGCAGCGTTGCGAAAGGGGGCGAGGACGAGCAGTACTTC. It codes for CSVAKGGEDEQYF.

The chain couples TRBV7-6 to TRBJ1-2; 10 bases match TRBD1. This CDR3 has 15 residues. The ends lost 5 bases at V and 0 bases at J; junction bases unmatched: 3. The germline V gene encodes CDR1 SGHVS and CDR2 FNYEAQ. CDR3 nucleotides: TGTGCCAGCAGCCTTGGACAGGGGGCTAACTATGGCTACACCTTC. Its translation: CASSLGQGANYGYTF.